The sequence of this TCR beta chain was determined in a study of cytomegalovirus exposure and HLA in healthy donors. General observations from the study: Many donors shared some public TCRs, even though most TCR sequences were rare. A later analysis linked a missense DCLRE1C variant to TCR beta V- and J-gene trimming.

Note on this clone: Its specificity is unknown.

The PCR made use of 60 Vbeta and 13 Jbeta primers. Generated by immunoSEQ multiplex PCR, the TCRdb table keeps only in-frame clones and is missing some. The sample contains approximately 150,000 clones, 60% to 80% of which appear only once. Trimming cost V 3 bases and J 3 bases, with 12 bases left between them. CDR1 and CDR2 from the germline V gene are ENHRY and SYGVKD. CDR3 length: 14 amino acids. This sequence was found in a man between 18 and 29 years old in good health and CMV-seropositive. Sequenced input: PBMCs. V is TRBV10-3 and J is TRBJ2-7, with D possibly matching TRBD1 (6 bases). Here the CDR3 DNA reads TGTGCCATCAGTGACGGGACAAGAAACTACGAGCAGTACGTC. Residues: CAISDGTRNYEQYV.